This T cell receptor beta chain was found in a study of control samples from healthy donors and cancer patients. TCRdb's copy holds only in-frame clones and misses some; the assay was immunoSEQ multiplex PCR. Here the sample spans 100,000 to 150,000 clones, about nine tenths being singletons. This TCR was recovered from a man in his forties in good health. Source material: blood.

The CDR3 spells CASTATLQAVAFF. CDR3 bases: TGTGCCAGCACTGCCACCCTTCAAGCCGTGGCTTTCTTT. This chain links TRBV6-5 with TRBJ1-1; D is ambiguous. This CDR3 has 13 amino acids. The germline V gene encodes CDR1 MNHEY and CDR2 SVGAGI. V was pared by 7 bases and J by 11 bases, with 20 bases between.